These 16 T cell receptor beta chains were sequenced from one sample in a study of identical twins. TCRdb used MiXCR to reprocess the 5' RACE reads, holding one entry per CDR3 protein. The sample shows approximately 140,000 distinct CDR3 sequences, around 3.4% of them seen only once. The sequencing input was memory T cells sorted from blood. The receptor source for this set is a young man in good health.

This clonotype has ten or more counts. The CDR3 coding sequence is TGCAGTGCTAGAGATCTCCTGGGGAGCGGGAGTTACAATGAGCAGTTCTTC. Protein sequence: CSARDLLGSGSYNEQFF. This chain links TRBV20-1 with TRBJ2-1; 8 bases line up with TRBD2. From germline, CDR1 is DFQATT and CDR2 SNEGSKA (reference sequence). The junction had 11 bases not matched to a gene; V was cut back by 0 bases and J by 4 bases. The CDR3 is 17 amino acids.

A few counts support this clonotype. This chain joins TRBV11-2 and TRBJ1-2; D gene unclear. Trimming pared 0 bases from V and 4 bases from J, leaving 12 bases between. Germline V CDR1 and CDR2: SGHAT, FQNNGV. The length of the CDR3 is 15 residues. The CDR3 nucleotides are TGTGCCAGCAGCTTAGATCGCTGGACTACCTATGGCTACACCTTC. Translating gives CASSLDRWTTYGYTF.

This clonotype was counted ten times or more. The rearrangement links TRBV30 to TRBJ2-3; no reliable D call. V lost 0 bases, J lost 1 base, and 8 bases lay in between. Germline lookup yields CDR1 GTSNPN and CDR2 SVGIG (reference sequence). The CDR3 loop spans 14 amino acids. The CDR3 reads CAWSVLPGTDTQYF. For the CDR3, the DNA is TGTGCCTGGAGTGTACTCCCGGGCACAGATACGCAGTATTTT.

This clonotype was found many times. The V and J genes are TRBV7-2 and TRBJ2-3; TRBD2 might be the D (6 bases). Trimming removed 3 bases from V and 1 base from J, with 14 bases in between. The CDR3 runs 16 residues. Germline V gene sequence: CDR1 SGHTA, CDR2 FQGNSA. The CDR3 spells CASSFPPGVGTDTQYF. DNA for the CDR3: TGTGCCAGCAGCTTCCCTCCGGGAGTGGGCACAGATACGCAGTATTTT.

This clonotype was counted many times. The V and J genes are TRBV3-1 and TRBJ2-3, with a possible D match to TRBD2 (5 bases). V dropped 0 bases and J dropped 8 bases, with 6 bases sitting between them. The length of the CDR3 is 12 residues. Germline lookup yields CDR1 LGHDT and CDR2 YNNKEL (reference sequence). The CDR3 region is CASSQDRGTQYF. The CDR3 DNA sequence: TGTGCCAGCAGCCAAGACCGGGGTACGCAGTATTTT.

At least ten counts were recorded for this clonotype. This rearrangement joins TRBV12-3 or TRBV12-4 to TRBJ2-5; D is ambiguous. CDR3 length equals 15 residues. V lost 4 bases, J lost 7 bases, and 19 bases lay in between. CDR3 coding DNA: TGTGCCAGCAGTTACTCCCGAGGCCCCGGTGGGACCCAGTACTTC. Protein sequence: CASSYSRGPGGTQYF.

This clonotype has ten or more counts. The chain is built from TRBV28 and TRBJ2-5; D assignment may be TRBD1 or TRBD2 (5 bases each). With 7 bases removed from V and 6 bases from J, the gap between germline ends came to 9 bases. This CDR3 is built from 11 residues. Germline V gene data show CDR1 as MDHEN and CDR2 as SYDVKM. CDR3 protein: CASTGRKTQYF. The CDR3 DNA is TGTGCCAGCACAGGGAGAAAGACCCAGTACTTC.

This clonotype was seen repeatedly, ten times or more. The chain uses TRBV12-3 or TRBV12-4 and TRBJ1-4; tentative D call: TRBD1 (5 bases). Trimming left V 0 bases short and J 0 bases short, with 8 bases between. This CDR3 region has 16 residues. The CDR3 DNA reads as TGTGCCAGCAGTTTAGCAGGGGCGGCAACTAATGAAAAACTGTTTTTT. Translating gives CASSLAGAATNEKLFF.

This clonotype was counted many times. The rearrangement joins TRBV4-3 to TRBJ2-3; TRBD1 might be the D (6 bases). V was shortened by 3 bases and J by 4 bases, with 11 bases between the two germline ends. The germline V gene has CDR1 LGHNA and CDR2 YSLEER. The CDR3 covers 14 residues. The CDR3 DNA is TGCGCCAGCAGCCAGTCAGGGGCCGCAGATACGCAGTATTTT. Residues: CASSQSGAADTQYF.

This clonotype occurred many times. This chain links TRBV29-1 with TRBJ1-1, with 7 bases that match TRBD1. This CDR3 has 14 residues. J lost 3 bases, V lost 2 bases, and 6 bases had no gene match. The germline V gene encodes CDR1 SQVTM and CDR2 ANQGSEA. CDR3 region: CSVEIGRGDTEAFF. As DNA, the CDR3 is TGCAGCGTTGAAATTGGCAGGGGGGACACTGAAGCTTTCTTT.

This clonotype has ten or more counts. The chain carries TRBV7-2 and TRBJ2-1, with 10 bases lining up with TRBD2. Per germline, CDR1 SGHTA and CDR2 FQGNSA. The CDR3 extends over 14 amino acids. V shed 5 bases and J 9 bases; nucleotides not matched to a gene: 7. The chain's CDR3 is CASSLEGTSAEQFF. DNA of the CDR3: TGTGCCAGCAGCCTGGAGGGGACTAGCGCTGAGCAGTTCTTC.

Ten or more counts support this clonotype. The chain uses TRBV7-8 and TRBJ2-1, with D hard to call. The germline V and J ends were trimmed by 5 bases and 6 bases, with 20 bases remaining between them. Per the germline V gene, CDR1 is SGHVS and CDR2 is FQNEAQ. This CDR3 region has 16 residues. The CDR3 region has the DNA TGTGCCAGCAGCGCAAGTAGGTCCCACCCGTCCAATGAGCAGTTCTTC. Protein product: CASSASRSHPSNEQFF.

Ten or more counts support this clonotype. The chain uses TRBV20-1 and TRBJ2-1; weak D call: TRBD1 (5 bases). This CDR3 has 14 residues. The germline V gene encodes CDR1 DFQATT and CDR2 SNEGSKA (reference sequence). CDR3 loop: CSIQAQSSYNEQFF. As DNA, the CDR3 is TGCAGCATACAGGCCCAGAGCTCCTACAATGAGCAGTTCTTC.

In this sample, this clonotype turned up many times. The rearrangement links TRBV5-1 to TRBJ2-1, with D unclear. The CDR3 is 17 amino acids. The germline V gene encodes CDR1 SGHRS and CDR2 YFSETQ. V lost 4 bases and J 6 bases, leaving 23 bases between the germline ends. Here the CDR3 DNA reads TGCGCCAGCAGCCTGGGGATACAGACCAGTAGGGCCAATGAGCAGTTCTTC. Translation gives CASSLGIQTSRANEQFF.

Many counts were recorded for this clonotype. The V and J genes are TRBV19 and TRBJ1-4; TRBD1 might be the D (5 bases). The CDR3 covers 15 residues. Per germline, CDR1 LNHDA and CDR2 SQIVND (reference sequence). The ends were cut back, 7 bases at V and 8 bases at J, with 20 bases in the middle. Written as DNA, the CDR3 is TGTGCCAGTACCAACAAGGGACGGCAGTGGGAAAAACTGTTTTTT. Residues: CASTNKGRQWEKLFF.

This clonotype was seen ten or more times. CDR3 nucleotides: TGTGCCAGCAGCCGGGACCTACCAAGTCCTGAGCAGTTCTTC. Encoded protein: CASSRDLPSPEQFF. The chain combines TRBV27 with TRBJ2-1, with D possibly called TRBD1 or TRBD2 (5 bases each). Germline CDR1 reads MNHEY; CDR2 reads SMNVEV (reference sequence). The CDR3 totals 14 residues. V was cut by 6 bases and J by 9 bases, with 18 bases left in between.